This T cell receptor beta chain stems from a study of shared clonotypes between healthy human individuals. Study-wide results and limits: The expectation was that sequencing depth would affect clonotype sharing among donors.

TCRdb's copy holds only in-frame clones and misses some; the assay was immunoSEQ multiplex PCR. The table lists 1 million to 1.2 million clones, about 72% of them singletons. Germline loops: CDR1 MNHNY, CDR2 SVGAGI (reference sequence). Trimming pared 6 bases from V and 6 bases from J, leaving 22 bases between. The CDR3 is 16 residues long. On this clone: What it binds is unknown.

This chain links TRBV6-6 with TRBJ2-3; possible D gene TRBD2, 5 bases. Sequenced sample: memory CD4+ T cells from PBMCs. Subset denoted: CD45RA-negative fraction. The sequence derives from a man between 18 and 35 years old in good health. Some clones in this sample may be carry-over from other donors' samples. The CDR3 sequence is CASSPVGGGKGDTQYF. CDR3 nucleotide sequence: TGTGCCAGCAGCCCAGTAGGAGGTGGTAAGGGCGATACGCAGTATTTT.